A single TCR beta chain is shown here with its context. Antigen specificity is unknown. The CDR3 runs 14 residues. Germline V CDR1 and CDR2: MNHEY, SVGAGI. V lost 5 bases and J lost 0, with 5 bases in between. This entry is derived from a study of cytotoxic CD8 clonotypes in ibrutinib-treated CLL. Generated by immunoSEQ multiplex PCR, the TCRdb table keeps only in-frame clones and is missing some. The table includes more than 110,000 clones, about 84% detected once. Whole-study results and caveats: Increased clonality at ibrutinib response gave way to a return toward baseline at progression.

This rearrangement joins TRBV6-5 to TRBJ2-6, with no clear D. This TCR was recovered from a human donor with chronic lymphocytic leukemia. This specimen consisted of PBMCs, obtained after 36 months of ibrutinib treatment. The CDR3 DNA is TGTGCCAGCAGTCTCAGCTCTGGGGCCAACGTCCTGACTTTC. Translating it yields CASSLSSGANVLTF.